This is a list of T cell receptor beta chains from one sample in a study of T cell responses to AZD1222 COVID-19 vaccine. Some clones are missing from TCRdb's copy, which holds only in-frame ones; the method was immunoSEQ multiplex PCR. The sample has 100,000 to 150,000 clones, 90% seen once. Sequences were derived from peripheral blood, sampled on day 0 of MenACWY control vaccination. Source of these receptors: an adult in good health. CDR3s include the opening cysteine and the closing phenylalanine or tryptophan. Each record gives: V gene, D gene, J gene, clone size, CDR3 protein, CDR3 DNA. D genes are given only for firm matches. Not every row has a clone size; where given, it reads once, few, many or a size class.

TRBV14	TRBD1	TRBJ2-3	NA	CASSQRTGTGGADTQYF	TGTGCCAGCAGCCAACGTACCGGGACAGGGGGCGCAGATACGCAGTATTTT
TRBV7-9	NA	TRBJ2-2	NA	CASSLGAGLHTGELFF	TGTGCCAGCAGCCTAGGGGCGGGACTCCACACCGGGGAGCTGTTTTTT
TRBV7-9	NA	TRBJ2-1	few	CASSLVGGGDEQFF	TGTGCCAGCAGCTTAGTAGGGGGTGGGGATGAGCAGTTCTTC
TRBV20-1	NA	TRBJ1-1	NA	CSARSTQAFF	TGCAGTGCCAGGAGTACCCAAGCTTTCTTT
TRBV19	NA	TRBJ1-5	NA	CASSQNNQPQHF	TGTGCCAGTAGTCAAAATAACCAGCCCCAGCATTTT
TRBV27	TRBD2	TRBJ2-7	once	CASIKTSGRTYEQYF	TGTGCCAGCATCAAGACTAGCGGGAGAACCTACGAGCAGTACTTC
TRBV7-6	NA	TRBJ2-3	NA	CASSLDSTDTQYF	TGTGCCAGCAGCTTAGACAGCACAGATACGCAGTATTTT
TRBV4-1	NA	TRBJ2-1	NA	CASSQDGAEQFF	TGCGCCAGCAGCCAAGATGGAGCCGAGCAGTTCTTC
TRBV7-9	NA	TRBJ1-4	NA	CASSDNEKLFF	TGTGCCAGCAGCGATAATGAAAAACTGTTTTTT
TRBV6-1	TRBD2	TRBJ2-5	NA	CASSERLAGGFQETQYF	TGTGCCAGCAGTGAAAGACTAGCGGGGGGATTTCAAGAGACCCAGTACTTC
TRBV3-1/TRBV3-2	NA	TRBJ1-1	NA	CASSLLGGGREAFF	TGTGCCAGCAGCCTCCTCGGCGGGGGTCGTGAAGCTTTCTTT
TRBV27	NA	TRBJ2-7	NA	CASSSTEYSYEQYF	TGTGCCAGCAGTTCCACAGAGTACTCCTACGAGCAGTACTTC
TRBV7-3	TRBD2	TRBJ2-3	NA	CASSLMGGTSTDTQYF	TGTGCCAGCAGCTTAATGGGAGGGACTAGCACAGATACGCAGTATTTT
TRBV10-3	NA	TRBJ2-1	NA	CANRGGGSYNEQFF	TGTGCCAACCGAGGGGGGGGCTCCTACAATGAGCAGTTCTTC
TRBV3-1/TRBV3-2	NA	TRBJ1-6	NA	CASSQNQASPLHF	TGTGCCAGCAGCCAAAATCAAGCCTCACCCCTCCACTTT
TRBV27	NA	TRBJ2-1	NA	CASSLSPKGRGYNEQFF	TGTGCCAGCAGTTTATCCCCCAAGGGGCGGGGTTACAATGAGCAGTTCTTC
TRBV7-9	TRBD1	TRBJ2-1	NA	CASSPIDRAHNEQFF	TGTGCCAGCAGTCCAATTGACAGGGCGCACAATGAGCAGTTCTTC
TRBV4-1	TRBD1	TRBJ2-5	NA	CASSHRDSFQETQYF	TGCGCCAGCAGCCACCGGGACAGCTTCCAAGAGACCCAGTACTTC
TRBV5-1	TRBD1	TRBJ1-1	NA	CASSVGQGVGTEAFF	TGCGCCAGCAGCGTCGGACAGGGGGTGGGCACTGAAGCTTTCTTT
TRBV5-1	NA	TRBJ2-2	NA	CASYPYSVSGELFF	TGCGCCAGCTACCCCTACAGTGTTAGCGGGGAGCTGTTTTTT
TRBV5-1	TRBD2	TRBJ2-2	NA	CASSWTSGSSGELFF	TGCGCCAGCAGCTGGACTAGCGGGAGTTCCGGGGAGCTGTTTTTT
TRBV7-8	TRBD2	TRBJ2-7	NA	CASSHGGNYEQYF	TGTGCCAGCAGCCACGGGGGGAACTACGAGCAGTACTTC
TRBV24-1	TRBD1	TRBJ1-5	NA	CATSDWTGLEPQHF	TGTGCCACCAGTGATTGGACAGGGTTAGAGCCCCAGCATTTT
TRBV28	NA	TRBJ2-7	NA	CASSLPDGAYEQYF	TGTGCCAGCAGTCTACCCGACGGGGCCTACGAGCAGTACTTC
TRBV15	NA	TRBJ1-3	once	CATSRLGESSGNTIYF	TGTGCCACCAGCAGACTAGGAGAATCCTCTGGAAACACCATATATTTT
TRBV6-2/TRBV6-3	TRBD2	TRBJ2-1	NA	CASSRLAGPYNEQFF	TGTGCCAGCAGCCGCCTAGCGGGCCCCTACAATGAGCAGTTCTTC
TRBV10-2	NA	TRBJ2-2	NA	CASSDLAPGSTGELFF	TGCGCCAGCAGCGACCTAGCCCCCGGTTCCACCGGGGAGCTGTTTTTT
TRBV10-2	TRBD1	TRBJ1-6	NA	CASSDRDRGSPLHF	TGCGCCAGCAGTGATAGAGACAGGGGATCACCCCTCCACTTT
TRBV5-8	TRBD2	TRBJ2-1	NA	CASSPWTSGLYNEQFF	TGTGCCAGCAGCCCCTGGACTAGCGGCCTCTACAATGAGCAGTTCTTC
TRBV6-1	TRBD1	TRBJ1-4	NA	CASSEAQGDHEKLFF	TGTGCCAGCAGTGAAGCACAGGGGGACCATGAAAAACTGTTTTTT
TRBV14	NA	TRBJ1-2	once	CASSPSSYGYTF	TGTGCCAGCAGCCCGAGTAGCTATGGCTACACCTTC
TRBV3-1/TRBV3-2	TRBD2	TRBJ2-1	NA	CASSQRTSSGGSNNEQFF	TGTGCCAGCAGCCAAAGGACCTCAAGCGGGGGGTCTAACAATGAGCAGTTCTTC
TRBV3-1/TRBV3-2	TRBD1	TRBJ1-3	NA	CASSLRTGTLGSGNTIYF	TGTGCCAGCAGCCTACGGACAGGAACTCTTGGCTCTGGAAACACCATATATTTT
TRBV6-1	NA	TRBJ1-1	NA	CASSEAGRGHAFF	TGTGCCAGCAGTGAAGCGGGGCGGGGGCACGCTTTCTTT
TRBV27	NA	TRBJ2-1	NA	CASSLGDYSYNEQFF	TGTGCCAGCAGTTTAGGGGATTATTCCTACAATGAGCAGTTCTTC
TRBV5-8	TRBD1	TRBJ1-5	once	CASSPDRGDQPQHF	TGTGCCAGCAGCCCTGACAGGGGCGATCAGCCCCAGCATTTT
TRBV9	NA	TRBJ1-6	NA	CASSVALCGQTKNSPLHF	TGTGCCAGCAGCGTAGCTCTTTGTGGGCAGACCAAAAATTCACCCCTCCACTTT
TRBV19	TRBD2	TRBJ2-1	NA	CACRTRTYNEQFF	TGTGCGTGTAGGACTAGAACTTACAATGAGCAGTTCTTC
TRBV27	TRBD1	TRBJ2-1	NA	CASSLARGHNEQFF	TGTGCCAGCAGTTTAGCCAGGGGGCACAATGAGCAGTTCTTC
TRBV20-1	NA	TRBJ1-1	once	CSAVRDTEAFF	TGCAGTGCTGTCCGGGACACTGAAGCTTTCTTT
TRBV7-9	TRBD1	TRBJ2-3	NA	CASSFPGQGEDTQYF	TGTGCCAGCAGCTTTCCGGGACAGGGGGAGGATACGCAGTATTTT
TRBV12-3/TRBV12-4	NA	TRBJ1-4	NA	CASRPPANEKLFF	TGTGCCAGCAGGCCCCCAGCTAATGAAAAACTGTTTTTT
TRBV30	NA	TRBJ1-5	NA	CAWSPGVSSNQPQHF	TGTGCCTGGAGTCCTGGAGTGTCTAGCAATCAGCCCCAGCATTTT